This TCR beta chain is drawn from a study of cytomegalovirus exposure and HLA in healthy donors. Study observations and caveats: CMV serostatus was the sole immune exposure data available. In a later analysis, compared with equally common non-associated chains, HLA-associated beta chains were more expanded.

PCR was performed using 60 Vbeta and 13 Jbeta primers. The method was immunoSEQ multiplex PCR; TCRdb's version includes in-frame clones alone and lacks a portion of them. The top ten clones hold around 7% of a sample with approximately 100,000 clones, approximately 81% of them seen once. To note about this clone: The antigen is undetermined. This CDR3 is also generated by other DNA sequences in the sample.

The sequenced sample was PBMCs. This sequence was found in a man aged 40-50 years in good health and CMV-seropositive.

The CDR3 bases are TGTGCCAGCAGCGTATCCGGGAACACTGAAGCTTTCTTT. Protein: CASSVSGNTEAFF. The V gene is TRBV9, the J gene TRBJ1-1; unclear D gene. Germline V lookup: CDR1 SGDLS, CDR2 YYNGEE. V was pared by 1 base and J by 1 base, with 5 bases between. The CDR3 covers 13 residues.